Presented here are 14 T cell receptor beta chains from one specimen sequenced in a study of cytomegalovirus exposure and HLA in healthy donors. Sequencing used immunoSEQ multiplex PCR; TCRdb keeps in-frame clones, though not all of them. The top ten hold about 20% of the sample, which has about 150,000 clones, 70% to 90% seen once. The sequenced material came from PBMCs. The source is a man aged 18 to 30 in good health and CMV-seropositive.

This clone was detected only once. The gene calls are TRBV27 and TRBJ2-1; 10 bases are shared with TRBD1. Trimming cost V 7 bases and J 5 bases; bases outside gene matches: 17. The CDR3 is made up of 18 amino acids. From germline, CDR1 is MNHEY and CDR2 SMNVEV (reference sequence). CDR3 nucleotides: TGTGCCAGCACCAAGGACAGGGGGTTTGCTGCGAGCGACAATGAGCAGTTCTTC. It is translated as CASTKDRGFAASDNEQFF.

The chain is built from TRBV6-4 and TRBJ2-1; 9 bases fit TRBD2. The CDR3 contains 17 residues. Germline loops: CDR1 MRHNA, CDR2 SNTAGT. The J segment lost 8 bases and the V segment lost 3 bases, leaving 14 bases of the junction unmatched. Here the CDR3 DNA reads TGTGCCAGCAGTGAGTCTCCAGCGGGGGGCAAACTGGATGAGCAGTTCTTC. Residues: CASSESPAGGKLDEQFF.

The V and J genes are TRBV5-4 and TRBJ2-6; perhaps TRBD1 as D (6 bases). This CDR3 has 17 amino acids. Trimming took 4 bases from V and 0 from J, leaving 14 bases between them. Germline V gene sequence: CDR1 SGHNT, CDR2 YYREEE (reference sequence). The CDR3 DNA reads as TGTGCCAGCAGCCCTCGGGACATCCTCTCTGGGGCCAACGTCCTGACTTTC. Its protein is CASSPRDILSGANVLTF.

The rearrangement uses TRBV4-3 and TRBJ1-2, with 9 bases aligning to TRBD1. This CDR3 is 17 amino acids long. The junction had 10 bases not matched to a gene; V was cut back by 0 bases and J by 5 bases. Germline V gives CDR1 LGHNA, CDR2 YSLEER. The CDR3 bases are TGCGCCAGCAGCCAAGATCCGGTGACAGGGGGGGATTATGGCTACACCTTC. This translates into CASSQDPVTGGDYGYTF.

The chain recombines TRBV7-8 with TRBJ1-1; no firm D call. The V end was cut by 1 base, the J end by 0 bases, with 12 bases between. In germline, CDR1 is SGHVS, CDR2 FQNEAQ. This CDR3 is built from 16 residues. CDR3 sequence: CASSLEAETLNTEAFF. The CDR3 DNA is TGTGCCAGCAGCTTAGAGGCGGAAACTCTGAACACTGAAGCTTTCTTT.

The rearrangement uses TRBV7-9 and TRBJ2-5, with D tentatively TRBD2 (7 bases). This CDR3 is 19 amino acids long. Trimming took 5 bases from V and 5 from J, leaving 30 bases between them. Germline V CDR1 and CDR2: SEHNR, FQNEAQ (reference sequence). The CDR3 spells CASSARGGGSTRGMETQYF. In DNA, the CDR3 is TGTGCCAGCAGCGCGAGGGGGGGCGGCTCAACTCGAGGGATGGAGACCCAGTACTTC.

The gene calls are TRBV19 and TRBJ2-7, with no clear D. V gave up 8 bases and J gave up 6 bases, with 11 bases separating them. This CDR3 contains 11 residues. CDR1 is LNHDA, CDR2 SQIVND, per germline (reference sequence). The chain's CDR3 is CASPTRVEQYF. As DNA, the CDR3 is TGTGCCAGTCCCACCCGGGTCGAGCAGTACTTC.

The chain recombines TRBV6-6 with TRBJ2-7; D ambiguous. The CDR3 length is 13 residues. The germline V gene has CDR1 MNHNY and CDR2 SVGAGI (reference sequence). V shed 7 bases and J shed 1 base, with 11 bases lying between them. The CDR3 sequence: CASTESESYEQYF. In DNA, the CDR3 is TGTGCCAGCACCGAATCGGAGTCCTACGAGCAGTACTTC.

The table lists this clone with a few counts. This chain connects TRBV29-1 to TRBJ1-4; 7 bases fit TRBD1. There are 14 residues in the CDR3. J lost 6 bases, V lost 4 bases, and 8 bases had no gene match. In germline, CDR1 is SQVTM, CDR2 ANQGSEA. The CDR3 sequence: CSVAQGGGHEKLFF. Written as DNA, the CDR3 is TGCAGCGTTGCCCAGGGGGGTGGACATGAAAAACTGTTTTTT.

This rearrangement joins TRBV5-1 to TRBJ1-4, with TRBD1 identical over 7 bases. Trimming at V came to 4 bases and at J to 5 bases, leaving 8 bases not matched to a gene. CDR1 is SGHRS and CDR2 is YFSETQ in the germline V gene. The CDR3 covers 15 residues. The CDR3 DNA reads as TGCGCCAGCAGCGGGCGGGGGGACAGAAATGAAAAACTGTTTTTT. It is translated as CASSGRGDRNEKLFF.

This chain joins TRBV5-1 and TRBJ1-1; 12 bases map to TRBD1. The germline V gene encodes CDR1 SGHRS and CDR2 YFSETQ. Losses at the gene ends were 4 bases for V and 0 bases for J; bases not matched to a gene: 7. The CDR3 consists of 17 residues. The CDR3 sequence is CASSLGTGGAVNTEAFF. CDR3 DNA: TGCGCCAGCAGCCTCGGGACAGGGGGCGCGGTGAACACTGAAGCTTTCTTT. Supplemented by reference TRBV5-1 and TRBJ1-1, the full variable domain reads KAGVTQTPRYLIKTRGQQVTLSCSPISGHRSVSWYQQTPGQGLQFLFEYFSETQRNKGNFPGRFSGRQFSNSRSEMNVSTLELGDSALYLCASSLGTGGAVNTEAFFGQGTRLTVV.

J is TRBJ2-1 and V is TRBV6-1; TRBD2 matches at 8 bases. The CDR3 runs to 15 residues. V gave up 5 bases and J gave up 8 bases; unmatched junction bases: 11. Germline V CDR1 and CDR2: MNHNS, SASEGT. CDR3 sequence reads: CASSPASGGGDEQFF. Here the CDR3 DNA reads TGTGCCAGCAGTCCTGCGAGCGGGGGCGGGGATGAGCAGTTCTTC.

J is TRBJ2-1 and V is TRBV18, with TRBD1 identical over 11 bases. Trimming took 3 bases from V and 10 from J; bases not matched to a gene: 8. Looked up from germline, CDR1 is KGHSH and CDR2 is LQKENI. The CDR3 covers 15 residues. CDR3 in DNA: TGTGCCAGCTCACCCCCGGGACAGGGGGTCAGGGAGCAGTTCTTC. This codes for CASSPPGQGVREQFF.

The chain combines TRBV30 with TRBJ2-3; 16 bases fit TRBD2. The J segment lost 4 bases and the V segment lost 2 bases, leaving 12 bases of the junction unmatched. Per the germline V gene, CDR1 is GTSNPN and CDR2 is SVGIG (reference sequence). The CDR3 loop spans 19 amino acids. The CDR3 bases are TGTGCCTGGAGTCGCGCGGGACTAGCGGGAGGGGGTAGGGCAGATACGCAGTATTTT. Protein product: CAWSRAGLAGGGRADTQYF.